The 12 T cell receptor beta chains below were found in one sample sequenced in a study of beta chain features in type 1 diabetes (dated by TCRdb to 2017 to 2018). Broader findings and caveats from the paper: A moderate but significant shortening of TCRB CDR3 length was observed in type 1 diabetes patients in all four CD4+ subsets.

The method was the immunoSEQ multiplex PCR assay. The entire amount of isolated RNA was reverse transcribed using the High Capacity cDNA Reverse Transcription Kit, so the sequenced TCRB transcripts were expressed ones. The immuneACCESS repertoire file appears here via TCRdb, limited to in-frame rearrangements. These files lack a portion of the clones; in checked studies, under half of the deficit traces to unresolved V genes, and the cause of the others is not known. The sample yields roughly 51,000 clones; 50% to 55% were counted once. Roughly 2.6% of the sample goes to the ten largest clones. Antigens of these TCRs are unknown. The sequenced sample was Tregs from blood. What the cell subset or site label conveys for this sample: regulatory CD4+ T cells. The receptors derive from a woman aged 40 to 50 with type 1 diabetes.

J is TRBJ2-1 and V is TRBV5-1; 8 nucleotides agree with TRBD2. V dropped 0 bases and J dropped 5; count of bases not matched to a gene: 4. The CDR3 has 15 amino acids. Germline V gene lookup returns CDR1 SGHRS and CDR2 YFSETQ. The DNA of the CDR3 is TGCGCCAGCAGCTTGGAGAGCGGGAGCCACAATGAGCAGTTCTTC. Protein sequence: CASSLESGSHNEQFF.

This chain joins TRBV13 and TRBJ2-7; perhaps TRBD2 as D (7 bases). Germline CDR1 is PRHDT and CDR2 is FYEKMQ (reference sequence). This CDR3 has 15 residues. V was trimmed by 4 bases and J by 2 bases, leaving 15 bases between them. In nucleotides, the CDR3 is TGTGCCAGCAGCTCCCCCTCGGGGGGCCCCTACGAGCAGTACTTC. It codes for CASSSPSGGPYEQYF. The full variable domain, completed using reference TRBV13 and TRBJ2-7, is AAGVIQSPRHLIKEKRETATLKCYPIPRHDTVYWYQQGPGQDPQFLISFYEKMQSDKGSIPDRFSAQQFSDYHSELNMSSLELGDSALYFCASSSPSGGPYEQYFGPGTRLTVT.

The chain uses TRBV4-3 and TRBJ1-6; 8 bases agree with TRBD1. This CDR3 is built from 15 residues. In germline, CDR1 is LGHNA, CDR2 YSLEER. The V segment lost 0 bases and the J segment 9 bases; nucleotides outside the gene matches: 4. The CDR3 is CASSQDRDRLSPLHF. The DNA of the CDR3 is TGCGCCAGCAGCCAAGATCGGGACAGGCTTTCACCCCTCCACTTT.

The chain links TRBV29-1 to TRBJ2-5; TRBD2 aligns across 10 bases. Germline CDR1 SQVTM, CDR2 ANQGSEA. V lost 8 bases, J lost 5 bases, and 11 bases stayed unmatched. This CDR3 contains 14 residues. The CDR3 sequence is CSSSGGLGGETQYF. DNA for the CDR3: TGCAGCTCTAGCGGGGGCCTAGGGGGGGAGACCCAGTACTTC.

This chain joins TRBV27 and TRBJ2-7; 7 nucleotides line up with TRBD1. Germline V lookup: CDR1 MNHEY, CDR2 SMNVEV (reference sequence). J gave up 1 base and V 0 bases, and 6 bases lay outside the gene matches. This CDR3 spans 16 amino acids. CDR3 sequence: CASSLSRTGVSYEQYF. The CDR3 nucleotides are TGTGCCAGCAGTTTATCGAGGACAGGAGTTTCCTACGAGCAGTACTTC.

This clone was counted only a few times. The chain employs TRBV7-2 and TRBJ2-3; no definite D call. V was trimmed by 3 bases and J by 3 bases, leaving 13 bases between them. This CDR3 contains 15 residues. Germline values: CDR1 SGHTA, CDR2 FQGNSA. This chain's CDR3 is CASSLSWSGTDTQYF. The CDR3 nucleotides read TGTGCCAGCAGCTTGAGTTGGTCCGGGACAGATACGCAGTATTTT.

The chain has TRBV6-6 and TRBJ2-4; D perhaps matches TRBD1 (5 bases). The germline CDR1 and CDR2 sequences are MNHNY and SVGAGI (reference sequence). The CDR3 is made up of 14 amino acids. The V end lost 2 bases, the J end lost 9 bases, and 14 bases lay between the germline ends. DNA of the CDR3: TGTGCCAGCAGTTACCCCCCCGATACAGGCATTCAGTACTTC. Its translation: CASSYPPDTGIQYF.

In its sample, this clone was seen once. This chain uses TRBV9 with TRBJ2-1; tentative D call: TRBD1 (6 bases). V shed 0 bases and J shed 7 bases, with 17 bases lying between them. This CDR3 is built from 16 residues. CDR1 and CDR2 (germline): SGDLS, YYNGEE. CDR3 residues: CASSVGGGPLGNEQFF. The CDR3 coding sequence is TGTGCCAGCAGCGTAGGAGGGGGACCCTTAGGGAATGAGCAGTTCTTC.

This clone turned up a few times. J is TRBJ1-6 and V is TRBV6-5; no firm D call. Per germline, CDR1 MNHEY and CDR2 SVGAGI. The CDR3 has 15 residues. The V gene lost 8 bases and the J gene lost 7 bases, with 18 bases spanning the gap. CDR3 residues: CASRTRTDTNSPLHF. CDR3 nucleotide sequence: TGTGCCAGCCGCACTAGGACCGACACAAATTCACCCCTCCACTTT.

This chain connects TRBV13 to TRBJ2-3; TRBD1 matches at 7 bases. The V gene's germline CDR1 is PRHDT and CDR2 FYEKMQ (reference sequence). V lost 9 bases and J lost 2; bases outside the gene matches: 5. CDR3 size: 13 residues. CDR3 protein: CARYDRATDTQYF. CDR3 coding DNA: TGTGCCAGATATGACAGGGCCACAGATACGCAGTATTTT.

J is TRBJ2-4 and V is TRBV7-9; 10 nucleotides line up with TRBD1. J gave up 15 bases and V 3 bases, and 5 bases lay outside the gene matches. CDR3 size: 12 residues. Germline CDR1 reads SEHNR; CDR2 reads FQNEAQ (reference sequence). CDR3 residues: CASSFDRGPWYF. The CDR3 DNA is TGTGCCAGCAGCTTCGACAGGGGGCCATGGTACTTC.

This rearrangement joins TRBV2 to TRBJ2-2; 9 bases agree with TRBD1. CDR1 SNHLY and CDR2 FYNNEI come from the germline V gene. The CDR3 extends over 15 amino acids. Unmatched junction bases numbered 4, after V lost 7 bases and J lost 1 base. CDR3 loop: CASTQGQGNTGELFF. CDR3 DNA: TGTGCCAGCACCCAGGGACAGGGGAACACCGGGGAGCTGTTTTTT. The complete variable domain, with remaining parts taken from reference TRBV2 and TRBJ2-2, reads EPEVTQTPSHQVTQMGQEVILRCVPISNHLYFYWYRQILGQKVEFLVSFYNNEISEKSEIFDDQFSVERPDGSNFTLKIRSTKLEDSAMYFCASTQGQGNTGELFFGEGSRLTVL.